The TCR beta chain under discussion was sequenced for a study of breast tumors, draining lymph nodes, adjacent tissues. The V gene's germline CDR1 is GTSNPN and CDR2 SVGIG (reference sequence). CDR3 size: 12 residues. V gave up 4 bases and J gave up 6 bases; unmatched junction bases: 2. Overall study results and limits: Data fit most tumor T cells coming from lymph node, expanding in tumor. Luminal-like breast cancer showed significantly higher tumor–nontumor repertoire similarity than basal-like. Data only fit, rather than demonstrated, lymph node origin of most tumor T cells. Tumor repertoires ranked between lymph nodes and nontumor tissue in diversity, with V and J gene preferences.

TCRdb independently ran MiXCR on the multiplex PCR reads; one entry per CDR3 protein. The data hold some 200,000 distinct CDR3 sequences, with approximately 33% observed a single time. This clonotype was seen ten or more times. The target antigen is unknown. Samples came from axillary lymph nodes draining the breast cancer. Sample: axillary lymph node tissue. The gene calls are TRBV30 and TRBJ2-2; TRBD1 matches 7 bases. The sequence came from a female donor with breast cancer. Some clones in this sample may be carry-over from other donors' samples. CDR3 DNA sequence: TGTGCCTGGAACAGGGGCCCCGGGGAGCTGTTTTTT. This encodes CAWNRGPGELFF.